This TCR beta chain was found in a study of blood T cell repertoires in COVID-19. About the research overall: Sources were T cells, B-cell-depleted T cells, or PBMCs; the material itself was cDNA or gDNA.

V shed 0 bases and J shed 6 bases, with 16 bases lying between them. Germline CDR1 reads MNHEY; CDR2 reads SVGEGT. There are 16 residues in the CDR3. Per the original methods: Nucleated cell counts were estimated from reference gene primer amplification. Assay used: immunoSEQ multiplex PCR; TCRdb lists only in-frame clones, some missing. V and J calls and clone size are given by that table; D and trimming were obtained from the DNA. The sample lists about 190,000 clones; 65% to 80% were seen once. What was sequenced was peripheral blood. The clonotype originates from a woman aged 50 to 65 with acute or convalescent COVID-19. The chain employs TRBV6-2 or TRBV6-3 and TRBJ2-3, with D perhaps matching TRBD2 (6 bases). The CDR3 reads CASSYSGSGASDTQYF. The CDR3 DNA follows: TGTGCCAGCAGTTACTCGGGGTCGGGAGCCTCCGATACGCAGTATTTT.